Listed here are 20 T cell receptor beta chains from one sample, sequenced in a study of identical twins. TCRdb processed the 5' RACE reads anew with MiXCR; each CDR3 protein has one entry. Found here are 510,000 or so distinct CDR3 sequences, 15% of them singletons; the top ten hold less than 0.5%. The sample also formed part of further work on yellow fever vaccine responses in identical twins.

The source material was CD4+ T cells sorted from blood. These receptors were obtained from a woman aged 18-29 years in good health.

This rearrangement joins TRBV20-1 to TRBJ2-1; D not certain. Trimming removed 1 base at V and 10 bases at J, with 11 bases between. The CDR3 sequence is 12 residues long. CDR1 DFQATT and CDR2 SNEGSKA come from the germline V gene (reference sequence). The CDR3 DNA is TGCAGTGCTAGAGGAGCCGCTGGGGAGCAGTTCTTC. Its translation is CSARGAAGEQFF.

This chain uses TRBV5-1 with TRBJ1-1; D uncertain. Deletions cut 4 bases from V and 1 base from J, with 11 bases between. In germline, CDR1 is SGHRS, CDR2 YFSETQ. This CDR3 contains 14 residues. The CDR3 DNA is TGCGCCAGCAGCAAAACCACTCAGAACACTGAAGCTTTCTTT. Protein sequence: CASSKTTQNTEAFF.

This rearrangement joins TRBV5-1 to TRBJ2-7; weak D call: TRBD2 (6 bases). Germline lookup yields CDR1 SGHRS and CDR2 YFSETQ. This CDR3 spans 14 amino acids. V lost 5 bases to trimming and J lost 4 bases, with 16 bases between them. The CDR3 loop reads CASRWRADSYEQYV. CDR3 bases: TGCGCCAGCAGGTGGAGGGCGGATAGTTACGAGCAGTACGTC.

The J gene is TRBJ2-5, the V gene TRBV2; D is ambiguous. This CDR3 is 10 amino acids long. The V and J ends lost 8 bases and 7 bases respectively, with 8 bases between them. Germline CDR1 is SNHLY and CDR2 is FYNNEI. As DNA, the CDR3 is TGTGCCAGCTCTATGGGGACCCAGTACTTC. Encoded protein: CASSMGTQYF.

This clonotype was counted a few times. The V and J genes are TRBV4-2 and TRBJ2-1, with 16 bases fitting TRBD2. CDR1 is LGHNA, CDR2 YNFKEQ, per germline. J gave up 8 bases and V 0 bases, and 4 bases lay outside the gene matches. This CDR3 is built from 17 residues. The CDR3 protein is CASSQELGLAGGHEQFF. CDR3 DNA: TGTGCCAGCAGCCAAGAACTGGGACTAGCGGGGGGGCATGAGCAGTTCTTC.

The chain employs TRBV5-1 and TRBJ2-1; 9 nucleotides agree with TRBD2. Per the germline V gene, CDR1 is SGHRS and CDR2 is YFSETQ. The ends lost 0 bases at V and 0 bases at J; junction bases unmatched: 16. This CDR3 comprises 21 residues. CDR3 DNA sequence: TGCGCCAGCAGCTTGGTCTGGAGGCGGGAGGGAACCCATAACTCCTACAATGAGCAGTTCTTC. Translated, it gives CASSLVWRREGTHNSYNEQFF.

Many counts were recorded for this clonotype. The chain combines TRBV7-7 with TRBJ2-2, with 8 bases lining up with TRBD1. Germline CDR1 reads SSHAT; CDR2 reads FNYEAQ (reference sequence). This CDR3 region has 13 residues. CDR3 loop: CCVGTGNTGELFF. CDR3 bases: TGTTGTGTGGGGACAGGGAACACCGGGGAGCTGTTTTTT. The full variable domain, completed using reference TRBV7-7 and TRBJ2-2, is GAGVSQSPRYKVTKRGQDVTLRCDPISSHATLYWYQQALGQGPEFLTYFNYEAQPDKSGLPSDRFSAERPEGSISTLTIQRTEQRDSAMYRCCVGTGNTGELFFGEGSRLTVL.

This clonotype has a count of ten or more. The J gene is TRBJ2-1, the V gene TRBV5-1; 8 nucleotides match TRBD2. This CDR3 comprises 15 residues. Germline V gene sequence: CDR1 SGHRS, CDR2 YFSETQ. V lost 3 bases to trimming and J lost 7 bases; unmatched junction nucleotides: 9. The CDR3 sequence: CASSSLAGQRNEQFF. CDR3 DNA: TGCGCCAGCAGCTCCCTAGCGGGCCAGAGGAATGAGCAGTTCTTC.

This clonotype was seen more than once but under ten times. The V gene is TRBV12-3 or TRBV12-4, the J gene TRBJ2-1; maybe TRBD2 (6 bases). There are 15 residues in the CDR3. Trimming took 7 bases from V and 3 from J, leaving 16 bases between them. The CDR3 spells CASTPFAGLYNEQFF. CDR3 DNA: TGTGCCAGCACCCCATTCGCGGGACTCTACAATGAGCAGTTCTTC.

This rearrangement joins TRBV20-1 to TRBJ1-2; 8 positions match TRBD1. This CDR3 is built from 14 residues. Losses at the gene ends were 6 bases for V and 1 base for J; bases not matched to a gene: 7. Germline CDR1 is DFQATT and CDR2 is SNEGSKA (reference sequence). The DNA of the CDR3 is TGCAGTGCACGGACAGGGAGGGATAACTATGGCTACACCTTC. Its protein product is CSARTGRDNYGYTF.

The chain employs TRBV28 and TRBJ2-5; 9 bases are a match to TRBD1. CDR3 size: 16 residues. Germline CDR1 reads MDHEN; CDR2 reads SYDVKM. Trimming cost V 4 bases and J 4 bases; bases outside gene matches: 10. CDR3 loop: CASSSNRGLIGETQYF. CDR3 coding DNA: TGTGCCAGCAGTTCAAACAGGGGGCTGATAGGAGAGACCCAGTACTTC.

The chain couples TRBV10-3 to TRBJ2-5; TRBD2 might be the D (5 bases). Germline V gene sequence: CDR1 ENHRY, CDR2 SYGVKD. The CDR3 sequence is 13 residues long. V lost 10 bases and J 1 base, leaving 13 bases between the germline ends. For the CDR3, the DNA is TGTGCCACAAGGGCGGGTTCCCAAGAGACCCAGTACTTC. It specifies CATRAGSQETQYF.

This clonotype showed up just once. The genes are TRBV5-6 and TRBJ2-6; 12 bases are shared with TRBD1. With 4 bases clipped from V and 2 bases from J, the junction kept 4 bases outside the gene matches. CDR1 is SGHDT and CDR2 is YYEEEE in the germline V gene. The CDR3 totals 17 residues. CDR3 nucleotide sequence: TGTGCCAGCAGCCCCGGGACAGGGGGCGCTGGGGCCAACGTCCTGACTTTC. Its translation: CASSPGTGGAGANVLTF.

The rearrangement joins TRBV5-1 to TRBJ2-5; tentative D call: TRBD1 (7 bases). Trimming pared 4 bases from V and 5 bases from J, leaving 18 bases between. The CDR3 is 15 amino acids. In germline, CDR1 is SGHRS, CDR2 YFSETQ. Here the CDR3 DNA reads TGCGCCAGCAGCCGAGCAGGGGGGCCTATTGAGACCCAGTACTTC. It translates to CASSRAGGPIETQYF.

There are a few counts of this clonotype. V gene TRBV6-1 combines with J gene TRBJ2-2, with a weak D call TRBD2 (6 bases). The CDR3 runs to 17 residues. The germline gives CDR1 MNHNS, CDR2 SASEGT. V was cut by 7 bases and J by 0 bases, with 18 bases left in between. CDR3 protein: CASTMGGRFANTGELFF. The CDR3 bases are TGTGCCAGCACGATGGGTGGGAGGTTCGCGAACACCGGGGAGCTGTTTTTT.

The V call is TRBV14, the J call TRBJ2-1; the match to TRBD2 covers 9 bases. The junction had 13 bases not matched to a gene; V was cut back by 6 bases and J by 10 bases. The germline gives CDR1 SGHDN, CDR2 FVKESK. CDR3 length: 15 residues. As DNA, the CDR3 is TGTGCCAGCAGGCCCGCGGGACTAGCCTCAAACGAGCAGTTCTTC. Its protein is CASRPAGLASNEQFF.

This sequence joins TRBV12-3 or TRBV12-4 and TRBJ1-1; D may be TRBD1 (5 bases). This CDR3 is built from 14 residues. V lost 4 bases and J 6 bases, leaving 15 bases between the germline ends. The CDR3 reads CASSYPRRDAEAFF. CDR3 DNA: TGTGCCAGCAGTTACCCGAGGAGGGACGCTGAAGCTTTCTTT.

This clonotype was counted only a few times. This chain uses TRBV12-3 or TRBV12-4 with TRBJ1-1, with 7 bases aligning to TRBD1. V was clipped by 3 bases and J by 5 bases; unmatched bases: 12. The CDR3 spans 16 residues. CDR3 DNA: TGTGCCAGCAGTTTGCCCCCGACAGGGCTGGGGACTGAAGCTTTCTTT. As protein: CASSLPPTGLGTEAFF.

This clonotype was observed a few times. The CDR3 is CASSPTGTGGYTF. For the CDR3, the DNA is TGCGCCAGCAGTCCCACAGGAACAGGAGGCTACACCTTC. V is TRBV5-1 and J is TRBJ1-2, with TRBD1 as a possible D gene (5 bases). Trimming stripped 5 bases from V and 8 bases from J, with 16 bases between. This CDR3 comprises 13 residues. Germline loops: CDR1 SGHRS, CDR2 YFSETQ.

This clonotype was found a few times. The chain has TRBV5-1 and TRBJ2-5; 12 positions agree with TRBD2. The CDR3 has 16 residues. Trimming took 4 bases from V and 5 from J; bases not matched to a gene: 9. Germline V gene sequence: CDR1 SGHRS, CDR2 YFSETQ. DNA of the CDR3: TGCGCCAGCAGCCGCGGGGCTAGCGGGGGGGCGGAGACCCAGTACTTC. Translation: CASSRGASGGAETQYF.